These 20 T cell receptor beta chains were all obtained from the same sample, sequenced in a study of CXCR3-negative and CXCR3-positive naive CD8 T cells. Through 5' RACE with UMI labels, the TRB cDNA libraries were prepared. For each CDR3 protein, TCRdb gives one entry from its re-call of the 5' RACE reads, without DNA. The sample's table shows tens of thousands of distinct CDR3 sequences. The sequenced material came from naive CXCR3- CD8+ T cells from blood. As for subset: CD45RO-CCR7+CD27+CD95- naive CD8+ T cells lacking CXCR3 (TNR3-). Receptors originate from a human donor in good health. Some clones in this sample may be carry-over from other donors' samples.

The rearrangement uses TRBV7-2 and TRBJ2-3; as DNA is missing, the TRBD2 call by TCRdb cannot be tested. CDR3 length: 16 residues. Looked up from germline, CDR1 is SGHTA and CDR2 is FQGNSA. The CDR3 loop reads CASSPGLLGDQDTQYF.

This clonotype is deemed medium-sized by its frequency. The chain joins TRBV23-1 to TRBJ2-1; absent DNA, TCRdb's TRBD1 call cannot be checked. TRBV23-1 is given ORF status, its function remaining uncertain. This CDR3 has 14 residues. The CDR3 region is CASSQFFRENEQFF.

This chain connects TRBV7-9 to TRBJ2-1. Germline-derived CDR1 and CDR2 are SEHNR and FQNEAQ (reference sequence). This CDR3 spans 12 amino acids. CDR3 loop: CASSFTFHEQFF.

The chain has TRBV29-1 and TRBJ2-7. The CDR3 is 13 residues long. Germline CDR1 SQVTM, CDR2 ANQGSEA. CDR3 amino acids: CSVGRRNSYEQYF.

V usage is TRBV20-1 and J usage is TRBJ2-5. Germline V gives CDR1 DFQATT, CDR2 SNEGSKA (reference sequence). The CDR3 covers 14 residues. The CDR3 loop is CSARDRLARETQYF.

Judged by frequency, this clonotype is medium-sized. The chain uses TRBV2 and TRBJ2-2; no DNA is available, so the TRBD1 call from TCRdb remains unchecked. This CDR3 has 14 residues. The germline V gene has CDR1 SNHLY and CDR2 FYNNEI. This CDR3 reads CASGQGAFTGELFF.

This chain links TRBV4-3 with TRBJ2-7. The V gene's germline CDR1 is LGHNA and CDR2 YSLEER. This CDR3 has 13 residues. The CDR3 loop is CASSQELVYEQYF.

The chain recombines TRBV6-1 with TRBJ2-3; the TRBD1 assignment by TCRdb is unverifiable without DNA. Germline V gene data show CDR1 as MNHNS and CDR2 as SASEGT. The CDR3 is 15 residues long. The CDR3 sequence is CASSSGTGETDTQYF.

The J gene is TRBJ1-1, the V gene TRBV7-8. Germline V gene sequence: CDR1 SGHVS, CDR2 FQNEAQ. The CDR3 totals 13 residues. CDR3 sequence: CASTIPENTEAFF.

The chain combines TRBV6-5 with TRBJ2-7. Germline values: CDR1 MNHEY, CDR2 SVGAGI. The CDR3 has 11 residues. The CDR3 reads CASSYKREQYF.

This chain's CDR3 is CASSPSGTAFGELFF. The V and J genes are TRBV19 and TRBJ2-2; the D call of TRBD1 rests on TCRdb alone, since no DNA is present to check it. CDR1 and CDR2 from the germline V gene are LNHDA and SQIVND (reference sequence). The CDR3 extends over 15 amino acids.

This sequence joins TRBV5-5 and TRBJ2-5; TCRdb designates TRBD2, a call that cannot be tested without DNA. CDR3 length equals 16 residues. Germline assignment: CDR1 SGHKS and CDR2 YYEKEE (reference sequence). CDR3 amino acids: CASSWRTSGGPETQYF.

The chain is built from TRBV27 and TRBJ2-7; TCRdb picks TRBD2, but there is no DNA to check that call. The CDR3 has 14 amino acids. Germline V lookup: CDR1 MNHEY, CDR2 SMNVEV (reference sequence). CDR3 residues: CASSPSRAGYEQYF.

This chain connects TRBV4-3 to TRBJ2-7. Germline values: CDR1 LGHNA, CDR2 YSLEER. This CDR3 has 15 residues. This CDR3 reads CASSPASGEIGEQYF.

The rearrangement uses TRBV7-2 and TRBJ2-7; TCRdb's D gene call, TRBD1, goes unchecked for lack of DNA. Germline V lookup: CDR1 SGHTA, CDR2 FQGNSA. This CDR3 contains 15 residues. The CDR3 sequence: CASSLKQGGGYEQYF.

V usage is TRBV20-1 and J usage is TRBJ1-3. CDR1 is DFQATT and CDR2 is SNEGSKA in the germline V gene (reference sequence). This CDR3 comprises 15 residues. The CDR3 protein is CSARSDEGTGNTIYF.

This rearrangement joins TRBV14 to TRBJ2-7; TCRdb's D gene call, TRBD1, goes unchecked for lack of DNA. CDR1 and CDR2 (germline): SGHDN, FVKESK. This CDR3 comprises 14 residues. CDR3 region: CASSLGTGACEQYF.

The chain couples TRBV28 to TRBJ2-3; TCRdb's D gene call, TRBD2, goes unchecked for lack of DNA. The CDR3 covers 16 residues. The germline V gene encodes CDR1 MDHEN and CDR2 SYDVKM. The CDR3 here is CASSPGLAGGTDTQYF.

The V call is TRBV29-1, the J call TRBJ1-2; TCRdb selects TRBD1, and the lack of DNA leaves this call unchecked. Germline CDR1 is SQVTM and CDR2 is ANQGSEA. There are 13 residues in the CDR3. The CDR3 sequence is CSAYRLGDYGYTF.

The chain carries TRBV10-3 and TRBJ2-3. The germline V gene encodes CDR1 ENHRY and CDR2 SYGVKD. The CDR3 runs to 14 residues. The CDR3 loop is CAISESTDEDTQYF.